The sequence of this T cell receptor (beta chain) was determined in a study of shared clonotypes between healthy human individuals. V shed 5 bases and J 5 bases; nucleotides not matched to a gene: 13. This CDR3 is built from 17 residues. From germline, CDR1 is SGHVS and CDR2 FQNEAQ. The method was immunoSEQ multiplex PCR; TCRdb's version includes in-frame clones alone and lacks a portion of them. The sample records some 2,400,000 clones, around 95% being singletons. The sequence was collected from a young man in good health. The chain joins TRBV7-8 to TRBJ2-2; 8 positions match TRBD2. The sequencing sample was made of naive CD4+ T cells sorted from blood. The subset: CD45RA+ positively selected. CDR3 amino acids: CASSPVTAGVLTGELFF. The CDR3 bases are TGTGCCAGCAGCCCAGTGACAGCGGGAGTGCTGACCGGGGAGCTGTTTTTT.